Listed below are T cell receptor beta chains from one sample, sequenced in a study of T cells expressing NK-cell markers. From the 5' RACE reads, TCRdb lists one entry per CDR3 protein and no DNA. The table for this sample gives 350,000 to 450,000 distinct CDR3 sequences. Sample: blood T cells: a sorted CD56 or NKG2C T cell subset, CD4+ or CD8+ T cells, or bulk PBMC T cells (not recorded which). These receptors were obtained from a man aged 18 to 69 in good health. The CDR3 runs from the conserved cysteine through the conserved F or W.

TRBJ2-1,TRBV7-8,CASSLMGRQRNEQFF
TRBJ2-1,TRBV6-5,CASSYLSGGADEQFF
TRBJ1-1,TRBV5-1,CASSLAAGKVDAFF
TRBJ2-1,TRBV12-3/TRBV12-4,CASTPGARLTNTNEQFF
TRBJ1-3,TRBV12-3/TRBV12-4,CASMPWTGGNTIYF
TRBJ2-3,TRBV7-9,CASSLGAAGPTDTQYF
TRBJ1-2,TRBV6-1,CASRGTGALSGGYTF
TRBJ2-5,TRBV5-6,CASSRTQGTQETQYF
TRBJ1-2,TRBV5-1,CASSGEGGPNYGYTF
TRBJ1-2,TRBV7-9,CASSHTKGQGGDYGYTF
TRBJ1-1,TRBV3-1,CASRPYGTGTAEAFF
TRBJ2-3,TRBV2,CASRSLAGGPTDTQYF
TRBJ2-5,TRBV18,CASSPISAGVQETQYF
TRBJ1-3,TRBV6-5,CASSLTVGTSGNTIYF
TRBJ2-5,TRBV29-1,CSAPSAGKETQYF
TRBJ2-4,TRBV20-1,CSARDLLLAGGNIQYF
TRBJ2-1,TRBV2,CASRAGLAPLFF
TRBJ2-2,TRBV2,CASSSRGLTGELFF
TRBJ1-2,TRBV7-9,CASSRGGVIGYTF
TRBJ2-2,TRBV21-1,CASSKADLGAGELFF
TRBJ2-2,TRBV7-2,CASSLHGPGGAGELFF
TRBJ2-5,TRBV12-3/TRBV12-4,CASSPEGLAGDAYF
TRBJ2-5,TRBV7-9,CASSLAVGSGKETQYF
TRBJ1-2,TRBV12-3/TRBV12-4,CASSRGGGGQRIGYTF
TRBJ2-5,TRBV7-2,CASSRPSSGETQYF
TRBJ2-2,TRBV9,CASSEPDRVYTGELFF
TRBJ1-5,TRBV6-1,CASSEIPYSNQPQHF
TRBJ2-1,TRBV5-1,CASRWTSGVVYNEQFF
TRBJ2-5,TRBV24-1,CATPSRQRTQETQYF
TRBJ1-5,TRBV5-5,CASSLEGAQPQHF
TRBJ2-5,TRBV15,CATSRETASGPETQYF
TRBJ2-1,TRBV7-9,CASSFPVVHNEQFF
TRBJ1-2,TRBV7-2,CASSPRGTGNGYTF
TRBJ1-1,TRBV7-9,CASSPRPGMMNTEAFF
TRBJ2-2,TRBV7-2,CASSLVGTTGTGELFF
TRBJ2-3,TRBV9,CASSTLSRQADTQYF
TRBJ1-2,TRBV12-3/TRBV12-4,CASSRTGMYGYTF
TRBJ2-1,TRBV28,CASRTGGAPYNEQFF
TRBJ2-5,TRBV15,CATSRYPRQGQETQYF
TRBJ1-2,TRBV14,CASSQGSLYGYTF
TRBJ2-3,TRBV7-9,CASRSSGPDTQYF
TRBJ1-6,TRBV20-1,CSAREGGDINSPLHF
TRBJ2-5,TRBV25-1,CASSERQGVETQYF
TRBJ2-7,TRBV6-1,CASDDSGGASYEQYF
TRBJ1-5,TRBV5-4,CASSVGDQPQHF
TRBJ1-6,TRBV7-8,CASSPGGSPSVTPLHF